The present entry profiles one T cell receptor (beta chain) with its context. As yet, its antigen is unknown. Through Arm-PCR of CDR3 regions and iRepertoire HTBI primers, TCR beta libraries were built. Original handling: From all samples, identification returned 12 to 15 TRBJ and 60 to 80 TRBV segments. Using its own MiXCR run on the multiplex PCR reads, TCRdb lists one record per CDR3 protein. Here the V and J calls rest on TCRdb's processing, not on the authors' analysis. The sample consists of approximately 290,000 distinct CDR3 sequences, 20% to 25% of them appearing once. This specimen belongs to a study of regulatory T cells in long-lasting Graves disease. Background on the study: By definition, persistent Graves' disease involved antithyroid drugs for over 5 years alongside positive TSH receptor antibodies. Study observations and caveats: Small numbers of samples may have cut accuracy.

Time point defined: persistent/refractory GD, antithyroid drugs over 5 years with positive TRAb. Scientists built the TCR library using RNA that was extracted from PBMCs. The TCR sequence derives from a female donor with Graves disease. The source was peripheral blood mononuclear cells (PBMCs), collected when the disease was refractory, from a patient treated with antithyroid drugs.

The CDR3, as DNA: TGTGCCAGCAGCATAGAGACTCTAGATGAGCAGTTCTTC. It codes for CASSIETLDEQFF. The chain employs TRBV28 and TRBJ2-1; D unclear. This CDR3 comprises 13 residues. The ends were cut back, 6 bases at V and 8 bases at J, with 14 bases in the middle. The V gene's germline CDR1 is MDHEN and CDR2 SYDVKM.